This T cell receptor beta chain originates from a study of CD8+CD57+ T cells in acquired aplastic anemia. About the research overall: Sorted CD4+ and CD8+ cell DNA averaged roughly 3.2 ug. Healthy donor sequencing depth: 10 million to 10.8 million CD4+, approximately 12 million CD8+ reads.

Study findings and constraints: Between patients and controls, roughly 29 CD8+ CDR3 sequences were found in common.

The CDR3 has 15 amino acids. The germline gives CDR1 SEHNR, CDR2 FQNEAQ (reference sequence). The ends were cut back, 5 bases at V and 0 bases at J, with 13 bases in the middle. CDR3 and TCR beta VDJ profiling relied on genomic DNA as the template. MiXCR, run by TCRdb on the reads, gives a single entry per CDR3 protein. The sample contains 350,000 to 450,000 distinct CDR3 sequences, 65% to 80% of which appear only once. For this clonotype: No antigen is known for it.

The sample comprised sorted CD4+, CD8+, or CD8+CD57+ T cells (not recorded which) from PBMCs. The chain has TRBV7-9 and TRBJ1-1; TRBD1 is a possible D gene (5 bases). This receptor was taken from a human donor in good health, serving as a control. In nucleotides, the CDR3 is TGTGCCAGCAGCCCCTCAGGGCTCTTGAACACTGAAGCTTTCTTT. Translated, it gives CASSPSGLLNTEAFF.